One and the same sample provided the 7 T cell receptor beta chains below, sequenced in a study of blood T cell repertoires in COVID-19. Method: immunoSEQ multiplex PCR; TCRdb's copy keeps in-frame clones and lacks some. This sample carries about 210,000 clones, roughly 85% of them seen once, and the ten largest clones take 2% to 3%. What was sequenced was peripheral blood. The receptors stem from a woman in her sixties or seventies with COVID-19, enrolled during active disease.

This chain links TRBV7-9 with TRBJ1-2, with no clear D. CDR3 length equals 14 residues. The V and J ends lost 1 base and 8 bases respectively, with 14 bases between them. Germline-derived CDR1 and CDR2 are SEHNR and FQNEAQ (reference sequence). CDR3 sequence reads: CASSLGGWEHGYTF. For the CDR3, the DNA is TGTGCCAGCAGCTTAGGGGGTTGGGAGCACGGCTACACCTTC.

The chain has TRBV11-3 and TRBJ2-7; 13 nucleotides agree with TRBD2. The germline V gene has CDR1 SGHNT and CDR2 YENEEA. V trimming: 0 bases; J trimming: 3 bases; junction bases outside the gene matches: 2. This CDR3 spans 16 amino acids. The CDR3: CASSLDGTSGNYEQYF. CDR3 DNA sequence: TGTGCCAGCAGCTTAGATGGGACTAGCGGGAACTACGAGCAGTACTTC.

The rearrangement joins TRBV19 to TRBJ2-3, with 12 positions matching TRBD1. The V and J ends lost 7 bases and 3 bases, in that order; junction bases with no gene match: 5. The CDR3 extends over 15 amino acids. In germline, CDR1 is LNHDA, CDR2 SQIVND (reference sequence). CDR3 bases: TGTGCCAGTATGGGACAGGGGGCCGGGACAGATACGCAGTATTTT. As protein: CASMGQGAGTDTQYF. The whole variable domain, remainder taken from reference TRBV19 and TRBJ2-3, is DGGITQSPKYLFRKEGQNVTLSCEQNLNHDAMYWYRQDPGQGLRLIYYSQIVNDFQKGDIAEGYSVSREKKESFPLTVTSAQKNPTAFYLCASMGQGAGTDTQYFGPGTRLTVL.

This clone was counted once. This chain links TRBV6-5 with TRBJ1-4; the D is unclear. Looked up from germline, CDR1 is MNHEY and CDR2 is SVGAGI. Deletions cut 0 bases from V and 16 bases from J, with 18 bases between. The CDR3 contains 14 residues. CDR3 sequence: CASSYSPSESRKFF. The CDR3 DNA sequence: TGTGCCAGCAGTTACTCTCCCTCTGAGAGTAGAAAGTTTTTT.

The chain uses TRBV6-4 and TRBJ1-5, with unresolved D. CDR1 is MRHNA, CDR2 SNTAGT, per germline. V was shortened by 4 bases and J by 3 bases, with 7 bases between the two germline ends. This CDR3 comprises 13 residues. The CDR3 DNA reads TGTGCCAGCAGTGCACAGATCAATCAGCCCCAGCATTTT. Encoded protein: CASSAQINQPQHF.

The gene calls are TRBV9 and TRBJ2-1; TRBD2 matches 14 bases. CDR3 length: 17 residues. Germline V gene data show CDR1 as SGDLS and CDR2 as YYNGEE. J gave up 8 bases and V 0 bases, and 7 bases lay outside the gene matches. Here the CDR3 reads CASSVGWGLAGVDEQFF. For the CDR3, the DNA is TGTGCCAGCAGCGTAGGGTGGGGACTAGCGGGAGTAGATGAGCAGTTCTTC.

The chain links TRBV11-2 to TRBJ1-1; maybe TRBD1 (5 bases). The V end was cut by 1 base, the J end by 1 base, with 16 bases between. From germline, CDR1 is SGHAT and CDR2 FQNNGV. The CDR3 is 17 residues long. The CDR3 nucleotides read TGTGCCAGCAGCTTAGCCCCCCGGACAAGGGGGAACACTGAAGCTTTCTTT. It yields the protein CASSLAPRTRGNTEAFF.